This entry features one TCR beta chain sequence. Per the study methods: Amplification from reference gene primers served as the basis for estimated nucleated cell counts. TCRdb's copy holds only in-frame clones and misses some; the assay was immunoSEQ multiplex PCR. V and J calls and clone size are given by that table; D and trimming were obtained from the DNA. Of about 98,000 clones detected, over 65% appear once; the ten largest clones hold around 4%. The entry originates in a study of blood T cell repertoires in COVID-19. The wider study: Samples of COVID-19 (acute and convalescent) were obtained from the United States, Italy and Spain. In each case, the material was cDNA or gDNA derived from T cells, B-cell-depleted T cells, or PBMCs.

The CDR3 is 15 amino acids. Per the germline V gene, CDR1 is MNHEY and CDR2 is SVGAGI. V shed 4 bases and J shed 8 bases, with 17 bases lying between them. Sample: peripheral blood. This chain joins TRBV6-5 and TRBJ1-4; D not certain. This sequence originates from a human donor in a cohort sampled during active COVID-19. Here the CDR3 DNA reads TGTGCCAGCAGTTCCTTTCGGAGCGGCGGGGAAAAACTGTTTTTT. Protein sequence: CASSSFRSGGEKLFF.